A single TCR beta chain is shown here with its context. Its antigen is not yet known. One base away there is no much larger clone; base qualities are not given. Based on the germline V gene (reference sequence), the CDR1 and CDR2 sequences are SEHNR and FQNEAQ. There are 17 amino acids in the CDR3, from cysteine to phenylalanine inclusive. CDR3 DNA is the only sequence kept; it has 51 bases, read in frame from the first base. V loses 5 bases, J loses 5 bases, and the germline ends lie 22 bases apart. The data originate from a study of cytomegalovirus exposure and HLA in healthy donors (dated by TCRdb to about 2017). Concerning the study at large: An earlier analysis of under 600 of the donors reported approximately 300 Gb of sequence data and roughly 110 million unique TCR beta sequences from roughly 200 million T cells. An early release that covered fewer than 750 HLA-typed donors contained approximately 290 gigabases of sequencing data and 80 million or so unique TCR sequences. The genetic ancestry cluster associated with self-reported Caucasian donors included 65% to 90% of the approximately 400 genotyped donors. The study was designed to test whether signatures of past pathogen exposure could be identified by cataloging public T cell receptors. The T cell repertoires of roughly 660 subjects were profiled by immunosequencing and related to cytomegalovirus serostatus. A separate validation cohort of approximately 130 different subjects was used in addition to the 666-subject first cohort. High-throughput TCR immunosequencing, statistical association of individual TCRs with disease status, and machine learning were combined to predict cytomegalovirus infection status. To study patterns of TCR occurrence, a later analysis re-analyzed previously published TCR beta repertoires from more than 550 donors and added high-resolution HLA genotyping. Rather than drawing on any new phenotypic data, the later analysis identified candidate immune exposures from TCR beta sequences and the way those sequences occurred across donors. An earlier analysis of some 600 of the donors applied high-throughput TCR beta sequencing to assess whether each TCR beta V gene segment acted as functional or pseudogenic. Donor age, sex, ethnicity and CMV serostatus were compiled together with the repertoire data. A later genetic analysis took genome-wide SNP genotypes for about 55% of the 666 donors and used that subset as a discovery cohort. Every discovery cohort repertoire had been produced on one sequencing platform. HLA typing included class I and class II loci at four-digit resolution. The number of donors typed differed by locus, with roughly 620-640 for A, B, C, DRB1 and DQB1, around 500 for DQA1, 606 for DPA1, and about 450 for DPB1. Because of strong linkage in the cohort, roughly five DR-DQ haplotypes were treated as single units for association and clustering. Among 398 genotyped donors of the cohort, an average of about 240,000 unique TCR beta nucleotide sequences were sequenced per donor, around 20% of them non-productive. Overall study results and their limits: Because the 87-base-pair reads could not distinguish some IMGT-functional V segments, including TRBV6-2 and TRBV6-3, those segments were excluded. V-gene and J-gene trimming of TCR beta chains was associated with a missense DCLRE1C variant in a later genetic analysis, and the association was replicated in an independent cohort. A later analysis reported that several top co-occurrence clusters appeared linked to parvovirus B19, influenza, CMV and Epstein-Barr virus. When HLA alleles, especially DR and DQ, strongly co-occurred, TCR associations were difficult to assign to individual alleles. The earlier analysis of a few hundred of the donors excluded roughly 16 rarely observed V segments, including chromosome 9 orphons, because counts were too low. Cytomegalovirus status was reported to be diagnosed by the classifier with high specificity and sensitivity in both the original and validation cohorts. Most TCR sequences were seen in very few donors, while some public TCRs were found in many individuals. The authors suggested that the approach could potentially be extended to other disease states and immunological phenotypes. Correlated functional status among segregating V segments might reflect linkage disequilibrium, but an unknown experimental factor could not be ruled out. The only immune exposure information available for the cohort was CMV serostatus. In an earlier analysis of a few hundred of the donors, most TCR beta V segments were observed in productive rearrangements about 87% or about 30% of the time, broadly matching IMGT annotations. A further reported finding was that TCR beta sequences accurately predicted the HLA-A and HLA-B alleles for most subjects in the first cohort. A cluster of highly shared sequence variants was judged likely to be a technical artifact of the sequencing pipeline. According to a later genetic analysis, donors in an Asian-associated ancestry cluster had fewer N-insertions in productive TCRs than the roughly 700-donor mean. In vitro tests confirmed that three of the cytomegalovirus-associated TCR beta chains recognize cytomegalovirus antigens. In a later analysis, some 17,000 TCR beta sequences were associated with specific HLA alleles at a false discovery rate of 0.05. A later analysis found that most CMV-associated TCR beta chains appeared HLA-restricted, with HLA associations seemingly driven largely by CMV exposure. A total of around 150 TCR beta chains were listed by the study as associated with cytomegalovirus. Because HLA typing was missing for some donors at each locus, association tests included only the typed subset. A later analysis found that HLA-associated TCR beta chains were more clonally expanded and had lower generation probabilities than equally common non-associated chains. Presence/absence analyses assumed roughly uniform sequencing depth across donors, an assumption that may not hold. The cohort was sequenced for TCR beta chains only, and without alpha or paired-chain data the features that could be detected were limited. A later analysis found that TCR association rates varied across HLA loci, with DRB1 alleles showing the most associated TCRs and HLA-C alleles the fewest.

In total, over 600 healthy bone marrow donors made up the cohort. At the time of sampling, every cohort member was nominally healthy, though immune exposures that went unrecorded were likely present. The donor tested CMV seronegative, placing the donor among the roughly 350 seronegative members of the cohort. A peripheral blood sample was provided by each donor, and peripheral blood mononuclear cells were used for TCR beta sequencing. Genomic DNA was extracted from the blood cell samples with the Qiagen DNeasy Blood Extraction Kit. Library preparation employed the immunoSEQ multiplex PCR assay. The multiplex PCR relied on a mix of 60 forward primers for TCR Vbeta segments and 13 reverse primers for TCR Jbeta segments. The CDR3 region of rearranged TCR beta genes was amplified from genomic DNA by a multiplex PCR assay. The Illumina HiSeq System was used to sequence the amplified TCR beta libraries as 87-base-pair reads. From the authors' description of their analysis: A later analysis counted about 76 million unique TCR beta chains across the 666 repertoires, and around 9.9 million of these chains were shared by at least two donors. A nearest-neighbor algorithm error-corrected the raw reads and collapsed the reads into unique sequences, merging closely related sequences to remove PCR and sequencing errors. Alignment of CDR3 sequences to IMGT reference sequences was used to assign V, D and J gene segments. For a sequence to be retained, at least a six-nucleotide match to both a V gene segment and a J gene segment was required. A rearrangement was called productive if the CDR3 had no stop codons and remained in frame with V and J, and every other rearrangement was called non-productive. Following IMGT convention, CDR3 was defined as the stretch from the second conserved V-encoded cysteine to the conserved J-encoded phenylalanine. Sequences without an unambiguous match to a single V gene segment were excluded from the earlier analysis of 450 to 650 of the donors. An earlier analysis of several hundred of the donors called V segments functional above 56.7% productive rearrangements and segregating when the between-donor standard deviation exceeded 5%. A statistical classification framework was built for diagnosing cytomegalovirus status from the catalog of TCR beta chain sequences. V and J gene assignment, in a later analysis, came from comparing TCR nucleotide sequences with IMGT/GENE-DB human TR gene sequences. A later analysis assigned CDR3 sequences and most-parsimonious VDJ recombination scenarios with the TCRdist pipeline. In a later analysis, each TCR beta chain was defined by its CDR3 amino acid sequence together with its V-gene family, and reads lacking a unique V-gene family were excluded. As a way to deal with suspected cross-contamination and a sequencing artifact, a later analysis dropped 450 to 700 nucleotide sequences that were highly shared and had low generation probability. For each public chain, a later analysis derived a clonal expansion index from normalized ranks of inferred template counts within each repertoire. In a later analysis, generation probabilities were computed with a VDJ recombination model fitted to out-of-frame rearrangements, and the resulting probabilities were checked against IGoR. A later analysis scored TCR-TCR, TCR-HLA and TCR-CMV co-occurrence with hypergeometric tests, applying a repertoire-size bias correction to TCR pairs. A later analysis estimated false discovery rates by permuting HLA or CMV assignments 20 times. A later analysis grouped co-occurring TCRs with DBSCAN, adding TCRdist sequence similarity when clustering within HLA-allele-positive subsets. Co-occurrence clustering excluded repertoires with fewer than 30,000 or more than 120,000 public chains, plus five with anomalous nucleotide sharing. TCRdb took over this immuneACCESS table, retaining in-frame rearrangements with V and J assigned. Such tables are incomplete; in checked studies, under half of the missing clones stem from an unresolved V gene, and the remainder is unexplained. That table furnishes V, J and clone size, whereas the DNA furnished D and trimming. The sample data list about 160,000 clones, and 60% to 85% of these were observed just once. Of the sample, approximately 3.1% is held by the ten largest clones.

This receptor was taken from a middle-aged woman in good health and CMV-seronegative. The rearranged chain carries TRBV7-9 and TRBJ1-5; no D gene call is confident. Source material: PBMCs. The sequenced DNA: TGTGCCAGCAGCCCCCGGGGAGATGGAGGGTTCGATCAGCCCCAGCATTTT. Its protein is CASSPRGDGGFDQPQHF. Here the CDR3 is joined to the reference TRBV7-9 and TRBJ1-5 genes, and the full variable domain is: DTGVSQNPRHKITKRGQNVTFRCDPISEHNRLYWYRQTLGQGPEFLTYFQNEAQLEKSRLLSDRFSAERPKGSFSTLEIQRTEQGDSAMYLCASSPRGDGGFDQPQHFGDGTRLSIL.